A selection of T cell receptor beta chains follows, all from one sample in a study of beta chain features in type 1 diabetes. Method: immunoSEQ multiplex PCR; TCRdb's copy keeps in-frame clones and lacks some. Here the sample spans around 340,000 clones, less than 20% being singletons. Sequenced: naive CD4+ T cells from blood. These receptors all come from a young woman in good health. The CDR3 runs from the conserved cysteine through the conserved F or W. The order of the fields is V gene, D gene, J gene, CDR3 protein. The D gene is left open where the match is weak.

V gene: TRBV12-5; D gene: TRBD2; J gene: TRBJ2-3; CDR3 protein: CASGSGGSTDTQYF
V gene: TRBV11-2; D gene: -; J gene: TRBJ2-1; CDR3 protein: CASSFGGESYNEQFF
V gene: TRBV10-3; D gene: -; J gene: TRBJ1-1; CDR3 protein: CAISESDGGWTEAFF
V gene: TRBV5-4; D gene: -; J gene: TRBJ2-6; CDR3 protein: CASSWGGGAGANVLTF
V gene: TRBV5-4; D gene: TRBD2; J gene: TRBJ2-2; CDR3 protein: CASSLRTSGTGELFF
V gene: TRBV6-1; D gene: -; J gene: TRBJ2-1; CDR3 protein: CASSDPTNEQFF
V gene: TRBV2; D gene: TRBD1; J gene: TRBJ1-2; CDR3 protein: CASSEAGQGVGGYTF
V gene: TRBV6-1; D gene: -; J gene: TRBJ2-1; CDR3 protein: CASSEFSRGARNEQFF
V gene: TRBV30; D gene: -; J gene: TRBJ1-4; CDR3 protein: CAWTGKATNEKLFF
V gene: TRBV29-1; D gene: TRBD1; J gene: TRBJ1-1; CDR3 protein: CSVAPTGENTEAFF
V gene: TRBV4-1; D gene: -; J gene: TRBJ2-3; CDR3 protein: CASSRTGTDTQYF
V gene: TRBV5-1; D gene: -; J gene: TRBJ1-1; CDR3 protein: CASSLGVVNTEAFF
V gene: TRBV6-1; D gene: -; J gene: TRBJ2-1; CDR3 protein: CASSARLLNEQFF
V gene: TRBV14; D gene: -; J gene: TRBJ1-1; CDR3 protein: CASSPSLNTEAFF
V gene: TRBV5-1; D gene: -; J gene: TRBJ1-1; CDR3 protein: CASSLGHAEAFF
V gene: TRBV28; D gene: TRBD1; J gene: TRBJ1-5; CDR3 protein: CASSPGGVSNQPQHF
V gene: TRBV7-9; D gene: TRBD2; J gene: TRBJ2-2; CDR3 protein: CASSSLRLAGVPGELFF
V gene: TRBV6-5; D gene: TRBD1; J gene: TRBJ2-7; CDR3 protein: CASSPTSGTGGEQYF
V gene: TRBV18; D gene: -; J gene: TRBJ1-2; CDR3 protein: CASSVDGAAFNYGYTF
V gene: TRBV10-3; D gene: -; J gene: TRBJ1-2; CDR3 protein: CAISESDRSNDGYTF
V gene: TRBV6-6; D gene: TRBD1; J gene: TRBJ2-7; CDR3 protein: CASSDTGTGTGEQYF
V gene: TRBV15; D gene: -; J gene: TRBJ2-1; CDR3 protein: CATSRVETTQGNEQFF
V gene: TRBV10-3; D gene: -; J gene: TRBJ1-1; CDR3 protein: CAISEQQGDTEAFF
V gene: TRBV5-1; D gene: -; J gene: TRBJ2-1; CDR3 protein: CASSLDYYNEQFF
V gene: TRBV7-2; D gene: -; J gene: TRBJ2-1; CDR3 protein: CASSLRGGAKRNEQFF
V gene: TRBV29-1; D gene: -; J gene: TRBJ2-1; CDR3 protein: CSVEPGRVGDEQFF
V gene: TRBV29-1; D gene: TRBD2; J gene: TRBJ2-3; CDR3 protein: CSAAPSGGDPSTDTQYF